Listed below are T cell receptor beta chains from one sample, sequenced in a study of shared clonotypes between healthy human individuals. TCRdb's copy holds only in-frame clones and misses some; the assay was immunoSEQ multiplex PCR. The repertoire consists of roughly 1,000,000 clones, with 75% to 80% occurring once and the leading ten covering roughly 0.62%. The material sequenced was memory CD4+ T cells from PBMCs. These receptors all come from a man between 18 and 29 years old in good health. Some clones in this sample may be carry-over from other donors' samples. Both conserved end residues are trimmed from each CDR3.

J gene: TRBJ2-5
V gene: TRBV9
CDR3 protein: ASSFGSFLQETQY

J gene: TRBJ1-1
V gene: TRBV2
CDR3 protein: ASTLPGRTEAF

J gene: TRBJ2-5
V gene: TRBV5-1
CDR3 protein: ASSLTPGTLKETQY

J gene: TRBJ1-2
V gene: TRBV5-1
CDR3 protein: ASSYRQTGVVYGYT

J gene: TRBJ2-2
V gene: TRBV5-5
CDR3 protein: ASSLIRETGELF

J gene: TRBJ2-7
V gene: TRBV5-4
CDR3 protein: ASSPQAGATYEQY

J gene: TRBJ1-3
V gene: TRBV2
CDR3 protein: AIGGNTIY

J gene: TRBJ2-3
V gene: TRBV15
CDR3 protein: ATSRSSGRAGADTQY

J gene: TRBJ2-1
V gene: TRBV18
CDR3 protein: ASSRTGYNEQF

J gene: TRBJ1-5
V gene: TRBV27
CDR3 protein: ASSFDGVHQPQH

J gene: TRBJ1-5
V gene: TRBV5-6
CDR3 protein: ASSLWQAVRQPQH

J gene: TRBJ1-1
V gene: TRBV30
CDR3 protein: AWGGNTEAF

J gene: TRBJ1-2
V gene: TRBV6-6
CDR3 protein: ASSSTGGFGYGYT

J gene: TRBJ2-5
V gene: TRBV29-1
CDR3 protein: SVGTSYQETQY

J gene: TRBJ2-7
V gene: TRBV5-1
CDR3 protein: ASSTTGLASYEQY

J gene: TRBJ1-2
V gene: TRBV4-2
CDR3 protein: ASSQQGMRGQGYFNYGYT

J gene: TRBJ1-2
V gene: TRBV2
CDR3 protein: ASRVDGNYGYT

J gene: TRBJ2-3
V gene: TRBV7-2
CDR3 protein: ASKLIAGGGTDTQY

J gene: TRBJ2-3
V gene: TRBV10-3
CDR3 protein: AIKGGWDPTSTDTQY

J gene: TRBJ2-2
V gene: TRBV28
CDR3 protein: ASSPPVSAGELF

J gene: TRBJ2-7
V gene: TRBV28
CDR3 protein: ASTTGLAGYEQY

J gene: TRBJ2-7
V gene: TRBV9
CDR3 protein: ASSDPTSGRALEQY

J gene: TRBJ1-2
V gene: TRBV7-2
CDR3 protein: ASSLVIYYGYT

J gene: TRBJ2-2
V gene: TRBV2
CDR3 protein: ASHSGGVGDTGELF

J gene: TRBJ1-1
V gene: TRBV4-3
CDR3 protein: ASSQGRTASPGEAF

J gene: TRBJ2-7
V gene: TRBV11-3
CDR3 protein: ASSLDLAGVTYEQY

J gene: TRBJ2-1
V gene: TRBV11-2
CDR3 protein: ASSLGAGLNNEQF

J gene: TRBJ1-2
V gene: TRBV7-2
CDR3 protein: ASSSPQGANYGYT

J gene: TRBJ2-7
V gene: TRBV6-5
CDR3 protein: ASSYDQRGSYEQY

J gene: TRBJ2-1
V gene: TRBV19
CDR3 protein: ASSTHIYDVEQF

J gene: TRBJ2-1
V gene: TRBV5-1
CDR3 protein: ASSPPGGYNEQF

J gene: TRBJ2-1
V gene: TRBV15
CDR3 protein: ATSRPPGLAPYEQF

J gene: TRBJ2-7
V gene: TRBV7-2
CDR3 protein: ASSAQLAGGPSYEQY

J gene: TRBJ2-2
V gene: TRBV7-3
CDR3 protein: ASSLGLAGGTGELF

J gene: TRBJ2-3
V gene: TRBV5-1
CDR3 protein: ASREGLTSVWTDTQY

J gene: TRBJ2-7
V gene: TRBV19
CDR3 protein: ASSIQTGTSGSEQY

J gene: TRBJ2-6
V gene: TRBV9
CDR3 protein: ASSVGGGRRDSGANVLT

J gene: TRBJ1-1
V gene: TRBV18
CDR3 protein: ASSRQGAETEAF

J gene: TRBJ2-5
V gene: TRBV5-1
CDR3 protein: ASSLAGTGEETQY

J gene: TRBJ1-1
V gene: TRBV27
CDR3 protein: ASRSVSLLGEAEAF

J gene: TRBJ2-3
V gene: TRBV28
CDR3 protein: ASSLNVDTQY

J gene: TRBJ2-7
V gene: TRBV30
CDR3 protein: AWSAGTGSDEQY

J gene: TRBJ2-5
V gene: TRBV13
CDR3 protein: ASSSGQGREETQY

J gene: TRBJ2-7
V gene: TRBV5-1
CDR3 protein: ASSPPSGLYEQY

J gene: TRBJ2-2
V gene: TRBV28
CDR3 protein: ASGRLAGGPGELF

J gene: TRBJ1-1
V gene: TRBV19
CDR3 protein: ASRTAPNTEAF

J gene: TRBJ2-1
V gene: TRBV9
CDR3 protein: ASSRDSSYNEQF

J gene: TRBJ1-1
V gene: TRBV2
CDR3 protein: ASTQGLNTEAF

J gene: TRBJ1-2
V gene: TRBV5-1
CDR3 protein: ASSVHRDSGYT

J gene: TRBJ2-2
V gene: TRBV5-1
CDR3 protein: ASSARLAGAGELF

J gene: TRBJ2-7
V gene: TRBV19
CDR3 protein: ASSPSRGYEQY

J gene: TRBJ2-3
V gene: TRBV11-1
CDR3 protein: ASSFTSGSEADTQY

J gene: TRBJ2-1
V gene: TRBV19
CDR3 protein: ASSIEGSSYNEQF

J gene: TRBJ1-1
V gene: TRBV5-1
CDR3 protein: ASSLVVGDGTEAF

J gene: TRBJ2-7
V gene: TRBV29-1
CDR3 protein: SVAGQGFREQY